This T cell receptor (beta chain) was sequenced during a study of blood T cell repertoires in COVID-19. The CDR3 runs 12 residues. Trimming removed 4 bases at V and 7 bases at J, with 10 bases between. Per the germline V gene, CDR1 is SGHDN and CDR2 is FVKESK. Here immunoSEQ multiplex PCR was the method, and the copy in TCRdb shows in-frame clones only, minus some. The sample yields 10,000 or so clones, less than 85% seen once. Sequencing was performed on peripheral blood. The chain uses TRBV14 and TRBJ1-2, with D perhaps matching TRBD1 (6 bases). This TCR came from a human donor in a cohort sampled during active COVID-19. CDR3 sequence (DNA): TGTGCCAGCAGCCTCAGGGGATTTGGCTACACCTTC. As protein: CASSLRGFGYTF.